The 25 T cell receptor beta chains reported below all come from one sample, sequenced in a study of cytomegalovirus exposure and HLA in healthy donors. 60 Vbeta and 13 Jbeta primers were used in PCR. Produced via immunoSEQ multiplex PCR; TCRdb's table is partial and in-frame only. The sample consists of over 150,000 clones, roughly 87% of them appearing once. The sequenced sample was PBMCs. These receptors were taken from a girl in the first two years of life in good health and CMV-seronegative.

The chain carries TRBV2 and TRBJ2-1; no firm D call. Trimming removed 2 bases at V and 0 bases at J, with 14 bases between. The CDR3 loop spans 17 amino acids. CDR1 SNHLY and CDR2 FYNNEI come from the germline V gene. CDR3 in amino acids: CASSEMRVSSSYNEQFF. In DNA, the CDR3 is TGTGCCAGCAGTGAAATGAGAGTCTCAAGCTCCTACAATGAGCAGTTCTTC.

CDR3 protein: CASSTPYNEQFF. DNA of the CDR3: TGTGCCAGCAGTACACCATACAATGAGCAGTTCTTC. The chain combines TRBV27 with TRBJ2-1; D remains ambiguous. CDR1 and CDR2 (germline): MNHEY, SMNVEV (reference sequence). This CDR3 region has 12 residues. The germline V and J ends were trimmed by 5 bases and 4 bases, with 6 bases remaining between them.

J is TRBJ2-7 and V is TRBV7-4, with 9 bases fitting TRBD1. With 6 bases clipped from V and 4 bases from J, the junction kept 10 bases outside the gene matches. This CDR3 contains 15 residues. CDR1 and CDR2 from the germline V gene are SGHVT and SQSDAQ. The CDR3 sequence: CASSRTGGLRYEQYF. In DNA form, the CDR3 reads TGTGCCAGCAGTCGCACAGGGGGCCTTCGTTACGAGCAGTACTTC.

V usage is TRBV19 and J usage is TRBJ1-5; D unresolved. Germline loops: CDR1 LNHDA, CDR2 SQIVND (reference sequence). Trimming took off 1 base at V and 4 bases at J, with 5 bases between the two ends. The CDR3 covers 13 residues. The CDR3 coding sequence is TGTGCCAGTAGTATAGGGCAGAATCAGCCCCAGCATTTT. As protein: CASSIGQNQPQHF.

Points on this clone: Other DNA variants within this sample encode the same CDR3. This chain uses TRBV2 with TRBJ1-3, with D tentatively TRBD1 (6 bases). V dropped 5 bases and J dropped 0 bases, with 11 bases sitting between them. The germline V gene has CDR1 SNHLY and CDR2 FYNNEI. The CDR3 covers 15 residues. CDR3 loop: CASSLQGSSGNTIYF. CDR3 bases: TGTGCCAGCAGTCTACAGGGTTCCTCTGGAAACACCATATATTTT.

The chain employs TRBV27 and TRBJ1-3; 8 bases are a match to TRBD1. The CDR3 totals 13 residues. V was pared by 3 bases and J by 8 bases, with 3 bases of the junction left unmatched. In germline, CDR1 is MNHEY, CDR2 SMNVEV (reference sequence). This CDR3 is CASSFDRGDTIYF. The CDR3 coding sequence is TGTGCCAGCAGTTTCGACAGGGGCGACACCATATATTTT.

J is TRBJ2-3 and V is TRBV7-7; D perhaps matches TRBD2 (5 bases). Trimming shortened V by 5 bases and J by 0 bases, and 12 bases separated the two germline ends. The CDR3 is made up of 15 amino acids. Germline V gene data show CDR1 as SSHAT and CDR2 as FNYEAQ (reference sequence). CDR3 sequence reads: CASSIGRTSTDTQYF. CDR3 sequence (DNA): TGTGCCAGCAGCATAGGACGGACTAGCACAGATACGCAGTATTTT.

This chain connects TRBV9 to TRBJ1-4, with D hard to call. CDR3 length: 17 amino acids. Trimming removed 1 base at V and 4 bases at J, with 17 bases between. The germline V gene encodes CDR1 SGDLS and CDR2 YYNGEE. The DNA of the CDR3 is TGTGCCAGCAGCGTATTGGGAGGCAGGCCCTATAATGAAAAACTGTTTTTT. Translated, it gives CASSVLGGRPYNEKLFF.

The chain combines TRBV11-2 with TRBJ2-3, with D possibly TRBD1 on 5 matching bases. Germline assignment: CDR1 SGHAT and CDR2 FQNNGV. V lost 3 bases to trimming and J lost 2 bases, with 9 bases between them. The CDR3 is 14 amino acids. The CDR3 loop reads CASSFGANTDTQYF. Written as DNA, the CDR3 is TGTGCCAGCAGCTTTGGGGCAAACACAGATACGCAGTATTTT.

The chain recombines TRBV9 with TRBJ2-1, with D perhaps TRBD2 (6 bases). CDR1 is SGDLS and CDR2 is YYNGEE in the germline V gene. The CDR3 covers 17 residues. V was cut by 4 bases and J by 5 bases, with 22 bases left in between. CDR3 in amino acids: CASSPRHSGSRHNEQFF. As DNA, the CDR3 is TGTGCCAGCAGCCCCCGGCATAGCGGTTCACGGCACAATGAGCAGTTCTTC. The entire variable domain, with the rest obtained from reference TRBV9 and TRBJ2-1, is as follows: DSGVTQTPKHLITATGQRVTLRCSPRSGDLSVYWYQQSLDQGLQFLIQYYNGEERAKGNILERFSAQQFPDLHSELNLSSLELGDSALYFCASSPRHSGSRHNEQFFGPGTRLTVL.

The V and J genes are TRBV7-6 and TRBJ1-2; maybe TRBD1 (5 bases). From germline, CDR1 is SGHVS and CDR2 FNYEAQ. The length of the CDR3 is 15 residues. Trimming removed 1 base from V and 4 bases from J, with 13 bases in between. The CDR3 protein is CASSLGLAGSYGYTF. The CDR3 coding sequence is TGTGCCAGCAGCTTAGGGTTAGCAGGGTCCTATGGCTACACCTTC.

This clone was detected only once. V and J are TRBV4-3 and TRBJ2-3; TRBD2 aligns across 7 bases. The CDR3 contains 17 residues. Trimming took 1 base from V and 4 from J; bases not matched to a gene: 11. Germline lookup yields CDR1 LGHNA and CDR2 YSLEER. CDR3 coding DNA: TGCGCCAGCAGCCAAGTGTGGGGAGCGGGACGGGCAGATACGCAGTATTTT. Translating it yields CASSQVWGAGRADTQYF.

This chain uses TRBV7-6 with TRBJ1-5; D gene unclear. The CDR3 has 14 amino acids. The germline CDR1 and CDR2 sequences are SGHVS and FNYEAQ. V was clipped by 3 bases and J by 2 bases, with 8 bases between them. The CDR3 nucleotides read TGTGCCAGCAGCTTTTTGCGGGGCAATCAGCCCCAGCATTTT. As protein: CASSFLRGNQPQHF.

The chain couples TRBV7-9 to TRBJ1-5, with 8 bases matching TRBD1. V lost 1 base, J lost 4 bases, and 12 bases stayed unmatched. CDR3 length equals 18 residues. Germline CDR1 reads SEHNR; CDR2 reads FQNEAQ (reference sequence). The CDR3, as DNA: TGTGCCAGCAGCTTAGTAGGGGCCAGGGGGCTAAGGAATCAGCCCCAGCATTTT. Translated, it gives CASSLVGARGLRNQPQHF.

This clone was seen only a few times. The genes are TRBV9 and TRBJ2-5, with 14 positions matching TRBD2. Germline V lookup: CDR1 SGDLS, CDR2 YYNGEE. This CDR3 region has 16 residues. Trimming cost V 3 bases and J 5 bases; bases outside gene matches: 6. CDR3 coding DNA: TGTGCCAGCAGCGCGACTAGCGGGGGGGCCGGGGAGACCCAGTACTTC. This sequence encodes CASSATSGGAGETQYF. Combining the CDR3 with reference TRBV9 and TRBJ2-5 gives the whole variable domain DSGVTQTPKHLITATGQRVTLRCSPRSGDLSVYWYQQSLDQGLQFLIQYYNGEERAKGNILERFSAQQFPDLHSELNLSSLELGDSALYFCASSATSGGAGETQYFGPGTRLLVL.

The chain uses TRBV7-9 and TRBJ2-1; 13 nucleotides align to TRBD2. Germline CDR1 and CDR2: SEHNR and FQNEAQ (reference sequence). V shed 5 bases, J shed 7 bases, and the junction held 5 bases outside the gene matches. CDR3 length equals 15 residues. The CDR3 loop reads CASSLRLAGGNEQFF. CDR3 nucleotide sequence: TGTGCCAGCAGCCTAAGACTAGCGGGAGGTAATGAGCAGTTCTTC.

V and J are TRBV2 and TRBJ2-3; D possibly corresponds to TRBD2 (5 bases). Deletions cut 3 bases from V and 2 bases from J, with 15 bases between. This CDR3 comprises 16 residues. Germline CDR1 SNHLY, CDR2 FYNNEI. The CDR3 loop is CASSDYTPRDTDTQYF. The CDR3 nucleotides read TGTGCCAGCAGTGATTATACACCCCGGGACACAGATACGCAGTATTTT.

This chain uses TRBV7-9 with TRBJ2-5; D not certain. The CDR3 runs to 12 residues. Trimming cost V 0 bases and J 5 bases, with 4 bases left between them. Germline V gene lookup returns CDR1 SEHNR and CDR2 FQNEAQ (reference sequence). The CDR3 protein is CASSLAGETQYF. Here the CDR3 DNA reads TGTGCCAGCAGCTTAGCCGGGGAGACCCAGTACTTC.

In its sample, this clone was seen once. V and J are TRBV7-8 and TRBJ1-3, with 8 nucleotides matching TRBD1. V was pared by 3 bases and J by 2 bases, with 6 bases of the junction left unmatched. Germline values: CDR1 SGHVS, CDR2 FQNEAQ. CDR3 length: 16 residues. The CDR3: CASSFRGDRPGNTIYF. The CDR3 nucleotides read TGTGCCAGCAGCTTCCGGGGGGACAGGCCTGGAAACACCATATATTTT.

This clone was picked up one time. V gene TRBV20-1 combines with J gene TRBJ2-7; possibly TRBD2 for D (5 bases). V shed 2 bases and J shed 6 bases, with 8 bases lying between them. The CDR3 has 11 residues. From germline, CDR1 is DFQATT and CDR2 SNEGSKA (reference sequence). The CDR3 spells CSARHGVEQYF. The CDR3 DNA sequence: TGCAGTGCTAGACACGGGGTCGAGCAGTACTTC.

This chain uses TRBV12-5 with TRBJ2-3, with 7 bases aligning to TRBD2. This CDR3 is 12 amino acids long. V shed 6 bases, J shed 3 bases, and the junction held 0 bases outside the gene matches. Germline values: CDR1 LGHNT, CDR2 FRNRAP. For the CDR3, the DNA is TGTGCTAGTGGGGGGGGGACAGATACGCAGTATTTT. The encoded protein is CASGGGTDTQYF.

The CDR3 spells CASSLRASGGPTHFYEQYF. Here the CDR3 DNA reads TGTGCCAGCAGCTTAAGGGCTAGCGGGGGGCCTACACACTTCTACGAGCAGTACTTC. The rearrangement joins TRBV13 to TRBJ2-7; 11 nucleotides match TRBD2. Germline-derived CDR1 and CDR2 are PRHDT and FYEKMQ (reference sequence). With V trimmed by 2 bases and J by 3 bases, 15 bases remained unmatched. This CDR3 comprises 19 residues.

The V gene is TRBV6-6, the J gene TRBJ1-3, with 10 bases matching TRBD1. Trimming removed 4 bases from V and 4 bases from J; junction bases left unmatched: 1. The CDR3 is made up of 14 amino acids. Per germline, CDR1 MNHNY and CDR2 SVGAGI (reference sequence). CDR3 amino acids: CASSSDRGGNTIYF. The CDR3 coding sequence is TGTGCCAGCAGTTCGGACAGGGGGGGAAACACCATATATTTT.

This chain connects TRBV7-9 to TRBJ1-1; possibly TRBD1 for D (5 bases). The germline gives CDR1 SEHNR, CDR2 FQNEAQ (reference sequence). V lost 2 bases and J 12 bases, leaving 10 bases between the germline ends. The CDR3 has 11 residues. The CDR3 reads CASSLQGDPFF. Here the CDR3 DNA reads TGTGCCAGCAGCTTACAGGGTGACCCTTTCTTT.

The V and J genes are TRBV19 and TRBJ2-1, with D perhaps matching TRBD1 (6 bases). Germline lookup yields CDR1 LNHDA and CDR2 SQIVND (reference sequence). The V gene lost 4 bases and the J gene lost 2 bases, with 9 bases spanning the gap. CDR3 length: 14 amino acids. CDR3 sequence: CASSTGETYNEQFF. For the CDR3, the DNA is TGTGCCAGTAGTACAGGGGAAACCTACAATGAGCAGTTCTTC.